This TCR beta chain originates from a study of T cell repertoires in cytomegalovirus infection. CDR1 and CDR2 from the germline V gene are MNHNS and SASEGT. This CDR3 is 15 amino acids long. Trimming pared 6 bases from V and 4 bases from J, leaving 17 bases between. One entry per CDR3 protein results from TCRdb running MiXCR on the reads. The sample has around 340,000 distinct CDR3 sequences; almost 30% are singletons. A few counts support this clonotype. Its target is not known. The chain couples TRBV6-1 to TRBJ2-3, with D uncertain. The material was cultured PBMCs, obtained from culture after CMV antigen stimulation. The clonotype originates from a human donor in good health (CMV status not recorded). Some clones in this sample may be carry-over from other donors' samples. This CDR3 reads CASRARPGSSDTQYF. The CDR3 nucleotides are TGTGCCAGCAGGGCCCGACCCGGTTCCTCAGATACGCAGTATTTT.